This entry lists 20 T cell receptor beta chains sequenced from one sample in a study of Ad26.COV2.S vaccination and SARS-CoV-2 variants. Noted treatment: 19 received Ad26.COV2.S at low or high dose, single or two shots; roughly five received placebo; per-sample allocation not given. After the first vaccine or placebo injection, samples were drawn on day 63. Using immunoSEQ multiplex PCR, the repertoire was profiled, and TCRdb retains in-frame clones only, with some absent. The table has around 300,000 clones, approximately 86% seen once. This material consisted of peripheral blood, taken in a trial of Ad26.COV2.S vaccine versus placebo. The receptors were sampled from a person between 18 and 60 years old who received the Ad26.COV2.S COVID-19 vaccine or a placebo.

This chain connects TRBV18 to TRBJ2-3, with D hard to call. The V end was cut by 0 bases, the J end by 3 bases, with 7 bases between. The germline gives CDR1 KGHSH, CDR2 LQKENI. The length of the CDR3 is 14 residues. CDR3 residues: CASSPPRSTDTQYF. The DNA of the CDR3 is TGTGCCAGCTCACCACCGAGGTCAACAGATACGCAGTATTTT.

The V and J genes are TRBV3-1 (or the pseudogene TRBV3-2) and TRBJ2-1, with 10 nucleotides matching TRBD2. From germline, CDR1 is LGHDT and CDR2 YNNKEL (reference sequence). The V segment lost 0 bases and the J segment 1 base; nucleotides outside the gene matches: 3. This CDR3 is built from 17 residues. The DNA for the CDR3 is TGTGCCAGCAGCCAAGATCCACTAGCGGGGTCCTACAATGAGCAGTTCTTC. Amino acid sequence: CASSQDPLAGSYNEQFF.

The rearrangement links TRBV4-2 to TRBJ2-7; D is uncertain. In germline, CDR1 is LGHNA, CDR2 YNFKEQ. The CDR3 contains 15 residues. V was shortened by 0 bases and J by 0 bases, with 9 bases between the two germline ends. CDR3: CASSQDIGDSYEQYF. The DNA of the CDR3 is TGTGCCAGCAGCCAAGATATTGGGGACTCCTACGAGCAGTACTTC.

This chain links TRBV9 with TRBJ2-1; 10 bases map to TRBD2. Losses at the gene ends were 0 bases for V and 5 bases for J; bases not matched to a gene: 5. The germline V gene encodes CDR1 SGDLS and CDR2 YYNGEE. This CDR3 has 16 amino acids. The CDR3: CASSVDRTSGNNEQFF. DNA of the CDR3: TGTGCCAGCAGCGTAGACCGGACTAGCGGAAACAATGAGCAGTTCTTC.

The CDR3: CATSDSTKTNGYTF. The CDR3 nucleotides are TGTGCCACCAGTGATTCGACCAAAACGAATGGCTACACCTTC. J is TRBJ1-2 and V is TRBV24-1; D is undetermined. The V end was cut by 2 bases, the J end by 6 bases, with 12 bases between. CDR3 length: 14 amino acids. Germline CDR1 and CDR2: KGHDR and SFDVKD.

The chain couples TRBV24-1 to TRBJ1-1; D unresolved. The CDR3 runs to 15 residues. The V gene lost 4 bases and the J gene lost 3 bases, with 14 bases spanning the gap. Looked up from germline, CDR1 is KGHDR and CDR2 is SFDVKD. The DNA for the CDR3 is TGTGCCACCAGTGACCCCGGCCGTGGGGACACTGAAGCTTTCTTT. The encoded protein is CATSDPGRGDTEAFF.

V and J are TRBV3-1 (or the pseudogene TRBV3-2) and TRBJ2-7, with D possibly TRBD1 on 6 matching bases. CDR3 size: 13 residues. Per the germline V gene, CDR1 is LGHDT and CDR2 is YNNKEL (reference sequence). Between the trimmed V and J ends, which lost 5 bases and 5 bases, there was a span of 13 bases. The CDR3 loop reads CASSEQGTNEQYF. The CDR3 nucleotides are TGTGCCAGCAGCGAACAGGGTACCAACGAGCAGTACTTC.

The chain couples TRBV5-1 to TRBJ2-5, with 15 positions matching TRBD2. Germline V lookup: CDR1 SGHRS, CDR2 YFSETQ. The CDR3 contains 17 residues. Unmatched junction bases numbered 9, after V lost 6 bases and J lost 3 bases. The chain's CDR3 is CASTPGGLAGGKETQYF. The CDR3 nucleotides read TGCGCCAGCACCCCTGGGGGACTAGCGGGGGGCAAAGAGACCCAGTACTTC.

CDR3 loop: CASSNTGELFF. DNA for the CDR3: TGTGCCAGCAGTAACACCGGGGAGCTGTTTTTT. V and J are TRBV6-2 or TRBV6-3 and TRBJ2-2; D not certain. CDR1 and CDR2 from the germline V gene are MNHEY and SVGEGT. With 5 bases removed from V and 2 bases from J, the gap between germline ends came to 0 bases. The CDR3 spans 11 residues.

The chain recombines TRBV11-2 with TRBJ1-2; TRBD1 aligns across 10 bases. CDR1 and CDR2 from the germline V gene are SGHAT and FQNNGV. V was pared by 5 bases and J by 8 bases, with 8 bases of the junction left unmatched. This CDR3 region has 14 residues. The CDR3 nucleotides are TGTGCCAGCAGCCGTGACAGGGGGCCTAAGGGCTACACCTTC. Its protein product is CASSRDRGPKGYTF.

The chain carries TRBV6-5 and TRBJ1-6, with TRBD1 identical over 8 bases. This CDR3 region has 14 residues. The V gene's germline CDR1 is MNHEY and CDR2 SVGAGI. The J segment lost 10 bases and the V segment lost 7 bases, leaving 9 bases of the junction unmatched. CDR3 amino acids: CASTRGGDRSPLHF. CDR3 nucleotides: TGTGCCAGCACCAGGGGGGGGGACAGGTCACCCCTCCACTTT.

A note on this clone: Within the sample, other DNA sequences also encode this same CDR3. The rearrangement joins TRBV24-1 to TRBJ2-5; D is unclear. Germline V gene data show CDR1 as KGHDR and CDR2 as SFDVKD. This CDR3 spans 12 amino acids. Between the trimmed V and J ends, which lost 3 bases and 4 bases, there was a span of 5 bases. The CDR3 region has the DNA TGTGCCACCAGTGATGGAACAGAGACCCAGTACTTC. Amino acids: CATSDGTETQYF.

The V and J genes are TRBV4-1 and TRBJ1-5, with D unclear. Germline assignment: CDR1 MGHRA and CDR2 YSYEKL. V lost 4 bases and J 2 bases, leaving 12 bases between the germline ends. The CDR3 is 15 amino acids. In DNA, the CDR3 is TGCGCCAGCAGCCCTACAGAGGCTGGCAATCAGCCCCAGCATTTT. Its translation: CASSPTEAGNQPQHF.

The rearrangement uses TRBV21-1 and TRBJ2-7; the table calls TRBD2, which could not be checked here. TRBV21-1 is described as a pseudogene. This CDR3 has 14 residues. The CDR3: CASSTSGRSYEQYF. CDR3 sequence (DNA): TGTGCCAGCAGCACTAGCGGGAGATCCTACGAGCAGTACTTC.

The chain couples TRBV6-1 to TRBJ2-3; 12 bases are a match to TRBD2. Germline lookup yields CDR1 MNHNS and CDR2 SASEGT. Trimming at V came to 4 bases and at J to 1 base, leaving 3 bases not matched to a gene. The CDR3 sequence is 16 residues long. CDR3 amino acids: CASSGLAGAGTDTQYF. The CDR3 nucleotides read TGTGCCAGCAGTGGACTAGCGGGAGCCGGCACAGATACGCAGTATTTT.

V and J are TRBV11-1 and TRBJ2-5; maybe TRBD2 (5 bases). The CDR3 loop spans 15 amino acids. Germline V gene sequence: CDR1 SGHAT, CDR2 FQDESV (reference sequence). With 0 bases removed from V and 5 bases from J, the gap between germline ends came to 13 bases. The CDR3 loop is CASSLATSPGETQYF. The DNA of the CDR3 is TGTGCCAGCAGCTTAGCGACCTCCCCGGGGGAGACCCAGTACTTC.

V is TRBV5-4 and J is TRBJ2-3; D is possibly TRBD2 (5 bases). With 0 bases removed from V and 6 bases from J, the gap between germline ends came to 11 bases. The CDR3 has 14 amino acids. Germline V CDR1 and CDR2: SGHNT, YYREEE (reference sequence). In DNA form, the CDR3 reads TGTGCCAGCAGCTTGGCCGGAAGAGGGGATACGCAGTATTTT. Protein: CASSLAGRGDTQYF.

The genes are TRBV9 and TRBJ1-1, with 8 positions matching TRBD1. In germline, CDR1 is SGDLS, CDR2 YYNGEE. CDR3 length: 13 residues. The J segment lost 8 bases and the V segment lost 3 bases, leaving 6 bases of the junction unmatched. The CDR3: CASSERQGPEAFF. For the CDR3, the DNA is TGTGCCAGCAGCGAACGACAGGGGCCAGAAGCTTTCTTT.

The chain employs TRBV6-4 and TRBJ1-2, with 7 bases matching TRBD1. The germline gives CDR1 MRHNA, CDR2 SNTAGT. This CDR3 is 13 amino acids long. With V trimmed by 4 bases and J by 2 bases, 1 base remained unmatched. The CDR3, as DNA: TGTGCCAGCAGTGCACAGGGGAACTATGGCTACACCTTC. Translated: CASSAQGNYGYTF.

The chain has TRBV12-3 or TRBV12-4 and TRBJ2-3; unclear D gene. This CDR3 has 12 residues. V lost 2 bases, J lost 8 bases, and 8 bases lay in between. CDR3 sequence reads: CASSLLLGTQYF. The DNA of the CDR3 is TGTGCCAGCAGTTTATTGCTGGGTACGCAGTATTTT.